This TCR beta chain was captured by sequencing in a study of shared clonotypes between healthy human individuals. Study context: Every donor yielded three CD4 naive, three CD4 memory, two CD8 naive and one CD8 memory plate. Overall study findings and caveats: Rarefaction revealed incomplete sorted-subset sequencing despite large depth.

This clone was seen once. The antigen is not known. Germline values: CDR1 SEHNR, CDR2 FQNEAQ (reference sequence). The V segment lost 5 bases and the J segment 3 bases; nucleotides outside the gene matches: 2. The CDR3 runs to 14 residues. Generated by immunoSEQ multiplex PCR, the TCRdb table keeps only in-frame clones and is missing some. This sample has about 2,500,000 clones, with approximately 94% found just once. Sequencing was done on a sample of naive CD4+ T cells sorted from blood. The sample's subset: CD45RA+ positively selected. The V and J genes are TRBV7-9 and TRBJ2-7, with 12 bases lining up with TRBD2. This TCR was recovered from a man between 18 and 29 years old in good health. CDR3 in DNA: TGTGCCAGCAGCCGACTAGCGGGAGACTACGAGCAGTACTTC. It specifies CASSRLAGDYEQYF.